The present T cell receptor beta chain was sequenced within a study of OX40 agonist ivuxolimab in advanced cancers. Overall study context: Hepatocellular carcinoma, melanoma, renal cell or head and neck cancer affected the dose-escalation patients. People who had prior anti-PD-1, anti-PD-L1 or anti-CTLA-4 therapy could take part, and less than 50% had some. Overall study results and limits: Certain nonresponding patients likewise had low normalized T-cell clonal expansion.

Assay used: immunoSEQ multiplex PCR; TCRdb lists only in-frame clones, some missing. The sample yields over 30,000 clones, roughly 91% seen once. Blood samples were obtained at baseline, cycle 4 day 1, and cycle 7 day 1. With 3 bases removed from V and 0 bases from J, the gap between germline ends came to 3 bases. Germline V gene data show CDR1 as MDHEN and CDR2 as SYDVKM. The CDR3 has 13 residues. This clone was observed once. The antigen is not known. The sequence derives from an adult with an advanced solid tumor such as melanoma, head and neck, liver or kidney cancer. The material was CD4+ or CD8+ T cells sorted from blood, obtained in a trial of the OX40 agonist ivuxolimab. The genes are TRBV28 and TRBJ1-5; D gene ambiguous. For the CDR3, the DNA is TGTGCCAGCAGTTTTAATAGCAATCAGCCCCAGCATTTT. As protein: CASSFNSNQPQHF. Full variable domain (missing parts from reference TRBV28 and TRBJ1-5): DVKVTQSSRYLVKRTGEKVFLECVQDMDHENMFWYRQDPGLGLRLIYFSYDVKMKEKGDIPEGYSVSREKKERFSLILESASTNQTSMYLCASSFNSNQPQHFGDGTRLSIL.